This T cell receptor (beta chain) was sequenced in a study of cytotoxic CD8 clonotypes in ibrutinib-treated CLL. Turning to the study itself: Once patients had received a median around 12 months of treatment, range 6 to 36, response samples were obtained. Overall study results and limits: The study found baseline clonality above age-matched healthy donors, tracking circulating CD8+ T-cell counts. Private clonotypes, not public ones, expanded at ibrutinib response.

Trimming took 5 bases from V and 6 from J; bases not matched to a gene: 4. The CDR3 sequence is 12 residues long. CDR1 is LNHDA, CDR2 SQIVND, per germline (reference sequence). Repertoires were generated with immunoSEQ multiplex PCR, while TCRdb's copy carries only in-frame clones and drops some. The sample consists of around 200,000 clones, roughly 65% of them appearing once. As to this clone: Its antigen is not known.

The sample in question was PBMCs, obtained after 12 months of ibrutinib treatment. The chain has TRBV19 and TRBJ2-7, with 7 bases identical to TRBD2. The clonotype comes from a human donor with chronic lymphocytic leukemia. CDR3 in amino acids: CASSAPGGEQYF. The CDR3 bases are TGTGCCAGTAGTGCCCCGGGAGGCGAGCAGTACTTC.